The rows below give T cell receptor beta chains drawn from one sample of a study of CD8 T cells in Susac syndrome. TCRdb re-called the immunoSEQ multiplex PCR reads through MiXCR, storing one row per CDR3 protein. Among 150,000 or so distinct CDR3 sequences listed, around 95% were seen once. Input material: CD8+ T cells from PBMCs. The origin of the receptors is a human donor with multiple sclerosis. The CDR3 runs from the conserved cysteine through the conserved F or W. The order of the fields is J gene, CDR3 length, clone size, D gene, V gene, CDR3 DNA, CDR3 protein. D genes are given only for firm matches. Not every row has a clone size; where given, it reads once, few, many or a size class.

>TRBJ1-4|15|.|.|TRBV5-1
TGCGCCAGCAGCTTGGGGACCCGCACGAATGAAAAACTGTTTTTT
CASSLGTRTNEKLFF
>TRBJ1-1|17|.|.|TRBV4-2
TGTGCCAGCAGCCAAGAAGGGAGGGCGGGGAGCGCCGCTGAAGCTTTCTTT
CASSQEGRAGSAAEAFF
>TRBJ2-7|17|.|TRBD2|TRBV30
TGTGCCTGGAGTGGTCCGCCGTCGCGGGGGGACCCCTACGAGCAGTACTTC
CAWSGPPSRGDPYEQYF
>TRBJ2-1|17|.|TRBD2|TRBV7-8
TGTGCCAGCAGCTCCGGACTAGCGGGGGACCTGTACAATGAGCAGTTCTTC
CASSSGLAGDLYNEQFF
>TRBJ1-2|15|.|TRBD1|TRBV6-2/TRBV6-3
TGTGCCAGCAGTGTCGACCCCGGGACAGGGAATGGCTACACCTTC
CASSVDPGTGNGYTF
>TRBJ2-7|15|.|TRBD1|TRBV7-9
TGTGCCAGCAGCTCTTTCGGGACAGCCTCCTACGAGCAGTACTTC
CASSSFGTASYEQYF
>TRBJ2-7|14|.|TRBD1|TRBV15
TGTGCCACCAGCAGCGTGGACAGGGCCTACGAGCAGTACTTC
CATSSVDRAYEQYF
>TRBJ1-1|15|.|.|TRBV27
TGTGCCAGCAGTTTATCGCGAGAGGGGAACACTGAAGCTTTCTTT
CASSLSREGNTEAFF
>TRBJ2-1|16|.|TRBD2|TRBV5-1
TGCGCCAGCAGCCCCCTGGGAGCGGGGGGCAACAATGAGCAGTTCTTC
CASSPLGAGGNNEQFF
>TRBJ2-3|15|.|TRBD1|TRBV7-2
TGTGCCAGCAGCTTAGGGGACAGGGTAACAGATACGCAGTATTTT
CASSLGDRVTDTQYF
>TRBJ1-5|15|.|.|TRBV4-1
TGTGCCAGCAGCCAAGGGGGGTATAGCAATCAGCCCCAGCATTTT
CASSQGGYSNQPQHF
>TRBJ2-1|15|.|TRBD1|TRBV7-6
TGTGCCAGCAGCTCGAGAGGGGGCGTCGGCAATGAGCAGTTCTTC
CASSSRGGVGNEQFF
>TRBJ2-7|15|.|TRBD1|TRBV30
TGTGCCTGGAACGCCCGGGACAGGGAATCCTACGAGCAGTACTTC
CAWNARDRESYEQYF
>TRBJ2-3|17|.|TRBD2|TRBV12-3/TRBV12-4
TGTGCCAGCAGTTGGGACACGGCGGGGGGACTCACAGATACGCAGTATTTT
CASSWDTAGGLTDTQYF
>TRBJ2-7|15|once|TRBD1|TRBV20-1
TGCAGTGCTAGACCCCGGACAGGGGGTGGGTATGAGCAGTACTTC
CSARPRTGGGYEQYF
>TRBJ2-7|13|.|TRBD1|TRBV9
TGTGCCAGCAGGATACAGGGGTACTACGAGCAGTACTTC
CASRIQGYYEQYF
>TRBJ1-1|12|.|.|TRBV29-1
TGCGGGGGCGGTCGGGAGAACACTGAAGCTTTCTTT
CGGGRENTEAFF
>TRBJ1-2|13|.|TRBD1|TRBV20-1
TGCAGTGCTACCGGGACAGATAACTATGGCTACACCTTC
CSATGTDNYGYTF
>TRBJ2-5|13|.|.|TRBV7-2
TGTGCCAGCAGCCTCACTAGGAAAGAGACCCAGTACTTC
CASSLTRKETQYF